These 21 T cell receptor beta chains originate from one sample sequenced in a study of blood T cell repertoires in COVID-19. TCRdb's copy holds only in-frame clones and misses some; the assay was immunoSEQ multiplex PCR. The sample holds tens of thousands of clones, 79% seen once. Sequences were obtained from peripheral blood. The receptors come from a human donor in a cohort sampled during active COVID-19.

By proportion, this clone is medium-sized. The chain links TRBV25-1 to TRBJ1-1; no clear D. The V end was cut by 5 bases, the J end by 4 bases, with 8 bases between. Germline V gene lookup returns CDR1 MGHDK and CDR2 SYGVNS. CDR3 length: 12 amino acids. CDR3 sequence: CASSRGLTEAFF. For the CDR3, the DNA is TGTGCCAGCAGTCGAGGACTCACTGAAGCTTTCTTT.

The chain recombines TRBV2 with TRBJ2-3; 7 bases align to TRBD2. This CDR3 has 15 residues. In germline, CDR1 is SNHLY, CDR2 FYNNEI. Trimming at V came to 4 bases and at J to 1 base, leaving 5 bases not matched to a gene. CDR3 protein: CASSGSSGGTDTQYF. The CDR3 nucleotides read TGTGCCAGCAGTGGCTCTAGCGGAGGCACAGATACGCAGTATTTT.

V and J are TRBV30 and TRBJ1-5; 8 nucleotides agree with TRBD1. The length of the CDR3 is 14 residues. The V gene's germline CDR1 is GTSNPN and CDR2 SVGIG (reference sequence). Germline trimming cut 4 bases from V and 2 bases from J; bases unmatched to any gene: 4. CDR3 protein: CAWTTGQGNQPQHF. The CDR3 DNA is TGTGCCTGGACTACGGGACAGGGCAATCAGCCCCAGCATTTT.

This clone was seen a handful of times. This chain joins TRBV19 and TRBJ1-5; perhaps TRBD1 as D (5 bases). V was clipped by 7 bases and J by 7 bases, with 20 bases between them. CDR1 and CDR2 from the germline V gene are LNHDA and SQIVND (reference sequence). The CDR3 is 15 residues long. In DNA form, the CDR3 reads TGTGCCAGTACCCCGCCATCTGGGGCTGAACAGCCCCAGCATTTT. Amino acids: CASTPPSGAEQPQHF.

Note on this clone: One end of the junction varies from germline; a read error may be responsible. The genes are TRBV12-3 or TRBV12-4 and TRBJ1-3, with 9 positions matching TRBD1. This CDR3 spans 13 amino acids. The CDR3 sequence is CASSSGTGTALVF. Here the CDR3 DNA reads TGTGCCAGCAGTTCCGGGACAGGGACGGCTTTGGTCTTT.

CDR3 sequence (DNA): TGTGCCAGCAGCCGTACAAGGATAGCGGAACCGAACACCGGGGAGCTGTTTTTT. The encoded protein is CASSRTRIAEPNTGELFF. V gene TRBV27 combines with J gene TRBJ2-2, with a tentative D call TRBD2 (6 bases). Germline CDR1 and CDR2: MNHEY and SMNVEV (reference sequence). This CDR3 comprises 18 residues. With 6 bases removed from V and 0 bases from J, the gap between germline ends came to 20 bases.

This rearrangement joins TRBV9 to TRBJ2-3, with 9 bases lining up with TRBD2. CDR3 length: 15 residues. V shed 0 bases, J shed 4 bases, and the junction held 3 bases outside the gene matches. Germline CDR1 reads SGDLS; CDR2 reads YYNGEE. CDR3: CASSVGLAEADTQYF. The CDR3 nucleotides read TGTGCCAGCAGCGTAGGACTAGCGGAAGCAGATACGCAGTATTTT.

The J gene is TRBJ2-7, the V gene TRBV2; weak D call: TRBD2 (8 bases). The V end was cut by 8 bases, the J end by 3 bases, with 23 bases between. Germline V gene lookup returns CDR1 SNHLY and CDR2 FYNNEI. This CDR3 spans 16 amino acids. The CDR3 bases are TGTGCCAGCGGATTTTCCGGGGGGGGACAGATCTACGAGCAGTACTTC. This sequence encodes CASGFSGGGQIYEQYF.

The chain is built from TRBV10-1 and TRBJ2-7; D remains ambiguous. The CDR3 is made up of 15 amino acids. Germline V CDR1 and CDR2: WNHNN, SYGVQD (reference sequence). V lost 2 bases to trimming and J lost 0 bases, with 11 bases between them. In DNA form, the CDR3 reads TGCGCCAGCAGTGAGAACTCCGACACCTCCTACGAGCAGTACTTC. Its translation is CASSENSDTSYEQYF.

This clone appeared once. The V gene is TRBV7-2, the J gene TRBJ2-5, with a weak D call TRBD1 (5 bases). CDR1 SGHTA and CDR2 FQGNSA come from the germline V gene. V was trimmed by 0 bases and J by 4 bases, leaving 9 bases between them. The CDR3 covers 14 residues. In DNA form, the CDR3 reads TGTGCCAGCAGCTTAGCGTCCCAGGGAGAGACCCAGTACTTC. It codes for CASSLASQGETQYF.

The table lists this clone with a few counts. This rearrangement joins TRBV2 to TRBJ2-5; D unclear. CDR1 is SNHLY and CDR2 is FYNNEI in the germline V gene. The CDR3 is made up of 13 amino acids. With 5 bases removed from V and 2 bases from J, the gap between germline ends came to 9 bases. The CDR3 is CASSSYSQETQYF. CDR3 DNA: TGTGCCAGCAGTTCTTACAGTCAAGAGACCCAGTACTTC.

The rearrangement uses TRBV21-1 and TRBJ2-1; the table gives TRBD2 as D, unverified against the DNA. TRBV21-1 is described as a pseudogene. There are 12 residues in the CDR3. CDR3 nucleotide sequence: TGTGCCAGCAGCAGGAGGGACGGTGAGCAGTTCTTC. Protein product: CASSRRDGEQFF.

The chain's CDR3 is CASSATEIGNQPQHF. DNA for the CDR3: TGTGCCAGTAGCGCTACAGAGATAGGCAATCAGCCCCAGCATTTT. V usage is TRBV19 and J usage is TRBJ1-5, with D unclear. Germline V gene sequence: CDR1 LNHDA, CDR2 SQIVND (reference sequence). The CDR3 has 15 residues. The ends were cut back, 6 bases at V and 2 bases at J, with 14 bases in the middle.

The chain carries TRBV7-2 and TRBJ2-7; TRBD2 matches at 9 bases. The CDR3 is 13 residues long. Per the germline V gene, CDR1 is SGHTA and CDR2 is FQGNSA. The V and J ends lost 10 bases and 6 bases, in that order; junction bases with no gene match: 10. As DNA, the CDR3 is TGTGCCACAATGGAGCGGGAGGTTGGCGAGCAGTACTTC. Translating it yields CATMEREVGEQYF. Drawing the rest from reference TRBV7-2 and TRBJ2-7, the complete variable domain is GAGVSQSPSNKVTEKGKDVELRCDPISGHTALYWYRQSLGQGLEFLIYFQGNSAPDKSGLPSDRFSAERTGGSVSTLTIQRTQQEDSAVYLCATMEREVGEQYFGPGTRLTVT.

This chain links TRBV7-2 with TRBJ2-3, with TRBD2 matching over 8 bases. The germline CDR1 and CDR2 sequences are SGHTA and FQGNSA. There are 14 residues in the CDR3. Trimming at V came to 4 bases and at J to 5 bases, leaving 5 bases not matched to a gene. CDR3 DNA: TGTGCCAGCAGCTCGGGGACTAGGTTAGATACGCAGTATTTT. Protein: CASSSGTRLDTQYF.

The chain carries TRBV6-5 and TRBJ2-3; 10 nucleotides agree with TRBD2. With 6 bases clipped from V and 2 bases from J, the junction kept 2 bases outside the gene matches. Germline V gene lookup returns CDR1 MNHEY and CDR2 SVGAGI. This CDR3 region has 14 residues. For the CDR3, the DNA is TGTGCCAGCAGGCTAGCGGGAGACACAGATACGCAGTATTTT. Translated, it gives CASRLAGDTDTQYF.

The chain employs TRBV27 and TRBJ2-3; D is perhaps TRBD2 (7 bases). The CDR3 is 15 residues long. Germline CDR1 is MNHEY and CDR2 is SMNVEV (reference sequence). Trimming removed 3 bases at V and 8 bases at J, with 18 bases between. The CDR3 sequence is CASSFASAGAITQYF. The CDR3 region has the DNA TGTGCCAGCAGTTTCGCGTCGGCGGGGGCCATTACGCAGTATTTT.

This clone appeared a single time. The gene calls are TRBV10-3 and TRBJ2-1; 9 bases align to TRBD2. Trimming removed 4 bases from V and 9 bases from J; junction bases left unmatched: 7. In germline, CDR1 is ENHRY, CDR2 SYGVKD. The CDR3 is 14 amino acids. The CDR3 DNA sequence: TGTGCCATCAGTGTAGCGGGAGAGGGTAGTGAGCAGTTCTTC. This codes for CAISVAGEGSEQFF.

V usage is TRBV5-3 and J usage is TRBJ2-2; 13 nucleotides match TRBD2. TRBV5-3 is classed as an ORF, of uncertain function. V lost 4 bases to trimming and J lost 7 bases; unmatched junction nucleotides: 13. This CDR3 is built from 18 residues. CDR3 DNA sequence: TGTGCCAGAAGCATCCGACTAGCGGGAGGCCCCGGCGGCGGGGAGCTGTTTTTT. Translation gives CARSIRLAGGPGGGELFF.

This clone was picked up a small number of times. This CDR3 reads CASSPQWTGYGYTF. The CDR3 bases are TGTGCCAGTAGTCCCCAATGGACAGGCTATGGCTACACCTTC. This chain links TRBV19 with TRBJ1-2; TRBD1 matches at 7 bases. Germline CDR1 LNHDA, CDR2 SQIVND (reference sequence). V gave up 5 bases and J gave up 4 bases; unmatched junction bases: 7. The CDR3 runs to 14 residues.

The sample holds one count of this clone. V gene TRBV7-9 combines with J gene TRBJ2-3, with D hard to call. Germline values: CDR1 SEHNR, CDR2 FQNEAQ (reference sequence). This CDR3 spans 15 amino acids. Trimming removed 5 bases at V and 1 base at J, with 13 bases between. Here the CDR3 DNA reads TGTGCCAGCAGCCCAGCTGGAGCAGGCACAGATACGCAGTATTTT. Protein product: CASSPAGAGTDTQYF.